A single sample gave rise to the 20 T cell receptor beta chains below, sequenced in a study of control samples from healthy donors and cancer patients. The protocol was immunoSEQ multiplex PCR, while the TCRdb copy is restricted to in-frame clones and leaves out a portion. The table records about 84,000 clones, around 83% of them present only once. The sample consisted of PBMCs. The receptors derive from a man between 60 and 75 years old with head and neck cancer.

This rearrangement joins TRBV6-5 to TRBJ1-1; D might be TRBD1 (5 bases). Trimming left V 0 bases short and J 1 base short, with 6 bases between. Looked up from germline, CDR1 is MNHEY and CDR2 is SVGAGI. CDR3 length: 14 residues. The CDR3 DNA sequence: TGTGCCAGCAGTTACTCTCAGGGGAACACTGAAGCTTTCTTT. Translation gives CASSYSQGNTEAFF.

The chain recombines TRBV5-4 with TRBJ1-2, with D perhaps matching TRBD1 (6 bases). The CDR3 has 15 amino acids. The ends were cut back, 5 bases at V and 5 bases at J, with 19 bases in the middle. Germline values: CDR1 SGHNT, CDR2 YYREEE (reference sequence). Here the CDR3 reads CASRNRAGEGYGYTF. The CDR3 DNA follows: TGTGCCAGCAGAAATAGGGCAGGGGAGGGTTATGGCTACACCTTC.

This clone was observed a handful of times. The chain combines TRBV12-2 with TRBJ2-7. TRBV12-2 corresponds to a pseudogene. The length of the CDR3 is 11 residues. The CDR3 DNA is TGTGCAAGTCGCCCCCCGGTTGTGGGGTACTTC. Translated, it gives CASRPPVVGYF.

V gene TRBV10-3 combines with J gene TRBJ2-7; tentatively, D is TRBD1 (6 bases). V was shortened by 6 bases and J by 6 bases, with 27 bases between the two germline ends. Germline V lookup: CDR1 ENHRY, CDR2 SYGVKD. CDR3 length: 17 residues. CDR3 bases: TGTGCCATCAGGATAAAAGACACAGGGTTTGAAATGGGCGAGCAGTACTTC. It encodes CAIRIKDTGFEMGEQYF.

The chain has TRBV19 and TRBJ2-5; D is ambiguous. Trimming removed 7 bases from V and 2 bases from J, with 11 bases in between. CDR1 and CDR2 from the germline V gene are LNHDA and SQIVND (reference sequence). The CDR3 runs to 13 residues. CDR3 DNA: TGTGCCAGTAAGTTGAGCCCGCAAGAGACCCAGTACTTC. This gives the protein CASKLSPQETQYF.

The chain is built from TRBV5-1 and TRBJ1-3, with D possibly TRBD1 on 5 matching bases. Germline V gene sequence: CDR1 SGHRS, CDR2 YFSETQ. V shed 4 bases and J shed 7 bases, with 15 bases lying between them. The CDR3 sequence is 14 residues long. The CDR3 sequence: CASSRRGQTNTIYF. For the CDR3, the DNA is TGCGCCAGCAGCAGGAGGGGTCAAACGAACACCATATATTTT.

The V and J genes are TRBV2 and TRBJ2-7; D may match TRBD1 or TRBD2 (5 bases each). The CDR3 consists of 15 residues. V lost 8 bases and J 4 bases, leaving 21 bases between the germline ends. CDR1 is SNHLY and CDR2 is FYNNEI in the germline V gene. The CDR3 sequence is CASRRGMGPSYEQYF. The DNA of the CDR3 is TGTGCCAGCCGCCGAGGGATGGGACCCTCTTACGAGCAGTACTTC. Based on the CDR3 plus reference TRBV2 and TRBJ2-7, the full variable domain is EPEVTQTPSHQVTQMGQEVILRCVPISNHLYFYWYRQILGQKVEFLVSFYNNEISEKSEIFDDQFSVERPDGSNFTLKIRSTKLEDSAMYFCASRRGMGPSYEQYFGPGTRLTVT.

The V and J genes are TRBV14 and TRBJ2-2; tentative D call: TRBD2 (5 bases). CDR1 is SGHDN, CDR2 FVKESK, per germline. V gave up 4 bases and J gave up 5 bases, with 8 bases separating them. The CDR3 extends over 13 amino acids. The CDR3 bases are TGTGCCAGCAGCCCACGAGGGACCGGGGAGCTGTTTTTT. Its translation: CASSPRGTGELFF. Variable domain in full (rest from reference TRBV14 and TRBJ2-2): EAGVTQFPSHSVIEKGQTVTLRCDPISGHDNLYWYRRVMGKEIKFLLHFVKESKQDESGMPNNRFLAERTGGTYSTLKVQPAELEDSGVYFCASSPRGTGELFFGEGSRLTVL.

The chain links TRBV4-1 to TRBJ2-1; D uncertain. The CDR3 extends over 13 amino acids. CDR1 is MGHRA, CDR2 YSYEKL, per germline. The germline V and J ends were trimmed by 0 bases and 9 bases, with 9 bases remaining between them. CDR3 sequence (DNA): TGCGCCAGCAGCCAAGAGGCTATTGTTGAGCAGTTCTTC. Translated, it gives CASSQEAIVEQFF.

This clone showed up just once. The chain couples TRBV6-2 or TRBV6-3 to TRBJ2-5; no reliable D call. The V end was cut by 7 bases, the J end by 7 bases, with 16 bases between. Germline loops: CDR1 MNHEY, CDR2 SVGEGT. The CDR3 is 13 residues long. As DNA, the CDR3 is TGTGCCAGCACCCCCGGGCCCTGGGCGACCCAGTACTTC. Protein: CASTPGPWATQYF.

The chain couples TRBV5-1 to TRBJ2-7; no clear D gene. In germline, CDR1 is SGHRS, CDR2 YFSETQ. Trimming left V 5 bases short and J 5 bases short, with 14 bases between. This CDR3 has 13 residues. The CDR3 nucleotides read TGCGCCAGCAGTCCCTGGGCGACGGACGAGCAGTACTTC. Its translation is CASSPWATDEQYF.

The CDR3 is CASSPQGLYGYTF. In nucleotides, the CDR3 is TGTGCCAGCAGTCCCCAGGGGCTCTATGGCTACACCTTC. This chain joins TRBV6-6 and TRBJ1-2, with TRBD1 as a possible D gene (6 bases). The germline V gene encodes CDR1 MNHNY and CDR2 SVGAGI (reference sequence). Between the trimmed V and J ends, which lost 5 bases and 4 bases, there was a span of 11 bases. The CDR3 has 13 amino acids.

The sample holds a few counts of this clone. The chain has TRBV28 and TRBJ1-4, with 9 positions matching TRBD1. Germline V gives CDR1 MDHEN, CDR2 SYDVKM. This CDR3 is built from 16 residues. Trimming cost V 1 base and J 8 bases; bases outside gene matches: 8. CDR3 sequence (DNA): TGTGCCAGCAGTTTATCCGGGACAGGGCGATACGAAAAACTGTTTTTT. It translates to CASSLSGTGRYEKLFF.

This clone showed up just once. The V and J genes are TRBV7-6 and TRBJ2-7; 10 bases fit TRBD2. There are 18 residues in the CDR3. Germline CDR1 SGHVS, CDR2 FNYEAQ. The ends lost 3 bases at V and 2 bases at J; junction bases unmatched: 13. The CDR3 here is CASSFSPRVAGGAYEQYF. The CDR3 DNA follows: TGTGCCAGCAGCTTCTCCCCTAGAGTAGCGGGAGGTGCCTACGAGCAGTACTTC.

This clone showed up just once. The CDR3 reads CAITESEGANYGYTF. CDR3 bases: TGTGCCATCACCGAGTCGGAGGGAGCTAACTATGGCTACACCTTC. The chain recombines TRBV10-3 with TRBJ1-2, with D unclear. The germline gives CDR1 ENHRY, CDR2 SYGVKD. V gave up 7 bases and J gave up 0 bases, with 15 bases separating them. CDR3 size: 15 residues.

The chain links TRBV27 to TRBJ1-6, with D unclear. V was shortened by 3 bases and J by 10 bases, with 28 bases between the two germline ends. The CDR3 is 19 amino acids. Germline loops: CDR1 MNHEY, CDR2 SMNVEV (reference sequence). The CDR3 DNA reads TGTGCCAGCAGTTTGTACAGCGTCAATGCGGGCACTTCTGGGTCACCCCTCCACTTT. Translating it yields CASSLYSVNAGTSGSPLHF.

The J gene is TRBJ2-2, the V gene TRBV27; D ambiguous. CDR1 is MNHEY and CDR2 is SMNVEV in the germline V gene (reference sequence). V was pared by 1 base and J by 2 bases, with 2 bases between. The CDR3 consists of 13 residues. The CDR3 DNA reads TGTGCCAGCAGTTTATACAACACCGGGGAGCTGTTTTTT. Translating gives CASSLYNTGELFF.

This clone was counted only a few times. The V gene is TRBV15, the J gene TRBJ2-3, with D unclear. Germline loops: CDR1 LNHNV, CDR2 YYDKDF (reference sequence). This CDR3 spans 19 amino acids. The V and J ends lost 2 bases and 2 bases respectively, with 23 bases between them. The CDR3 DNA reads as TGTGCCACCAGCAGAAGGGAAGATAGAGGACCGCAGATCACAGATACGCAGTATTTT. This gives the protein CATSRREDRGPQITDTQYF.

The chain employs TRBV5-1 and TRBJ1-4; 7 positions match TRBD1. Germline assignment: CDR1 SGHRS and CDR2 YFSETQ. The CDR3 is 15 residues long. The V and J ends lost 1 base and 4 bases, in that order; junction bases with no gene match: 4. The CDR3 here is CASSLTGVGNEKLFF. In nucleotides, the CDR3 is TGCGCCAGCAGCTTGACAGGGGTGGGTAATGAAAAACTGTTTTTT.

The rearrangement joins TRBV7-9 to TRBJ2-6; D perhaps matches TRBD1 (5 bases). This CDR3 has 16 residues. Per germline, CDR1 SEHNR and CDR2 FQNEAQ (reference sequence). V was trimmed by 5 bases and J by 2 bases, leaving 13 bases between them. CDR3: CASSRTRAAGANVLTF. CDR3 DNA: TGTGCCAGCAGCCGAACCAGGGCTGCTGGGGCCAACGTCCTGACTTTC.